These 20 T cell receptor beta chains share one sample of origin, sequenced in a study of tumor-infiltrating lymphocytes in primary liver carcinoma. The study extracted blood RNA from unsorted whole blood and also extracted germline DNA. A primer in the constant region served to generate TCR beta cDNA from 500 ng of total RNA. Researchers made the TCR beta libraries by running three nested multiplex PCR rounds with slightly modified ARM-PCR. The two initial PCR rounds, around 11 cycles each, used TRBV1-TRBV30 forward and C-beta reverse primers. A single record per CDR3 protein comes from TCRdb applying MiXCR to the multiplex PCR reads. The sample consists of about 300,000 distinct CDR3 sequences, about 60% of them appearing once. Sequenced: peripheral blood. These receptors came from a middle-aged man with primary liver carcinoma and hepatitis B virus infection.

With respect to this clonotype: A much larger clonotype is one base distant, so this may be a read error. The chain links TRBV29-1 to TRBJ2-7, with 14 bases matching TRBD2. From germline, CDR1 is SQVTM and CDR2 ANQGSEA. CDR3 size: 14 residues. J was trimmed by 3 bases and V by 4 bases; bases with no gene match: 2. This CDR3 is CSVVGLAGGYEQYF. Written as DNA, the CDR3 is TGCAGCGTTGTTGGACTAGCGGGGGGCTACGAGCAGTACTTC.

Of note for this clonotype: The germline gene is not matched at one end of the junction; a read error may be the cause. V usage is TRBV7-9 and J usage is TRBJ2-3; no clear D. The V gene's germline CDR1 is SEHNR and CDR2 FQNEAQ (reference sequence). There are 15 residues in the CDR3. CDR3 DNA: TGTACCAGCAGCTTCCAACTGACGGCGACAGATACGCAGTATTTT. As protein: CTSSFQLTATDTQYF. Complete variable domain (other parts from reference TRBV7-9 and TRBJ2-3): DTGVSQNPRHKITKRGQNVTFRCDPISEHNRLYWYRQTLGQGPEFLTYFQNEAQLEKSRLLSDRFSAERPKGSFSTLEIQRTEQGDSAMYLCTSSFQLTATDTQYFGPGTRLTVL.

This chain links TRBV11-2 with TRBJ2-7, with D unclear. Trimming stripped 1 base from V and 7 bases from J, with 14 bases between. The CDR3 loop spans 14 amino acids. In germline, CDR1 is SGHAT, CDR2 FQNNGV. CDR3 loop: CASSLVLKVGEQYF. CDR3 bases: TGTGCCAGCAGCTTAGTCCTTAAGGTTGGAGAGCAGTACTTC.

The chain employs TRBV13 and TRBJ1-6, with no clear D. This CDR3 is 17 amino acids long. V lost 1 base to trimming and J lost 0 bases, with 10 bases between them. Germline CDR1 PRHDT, CDR2 FYEKMQ (reference sequence). CDR3 DNA: TGTGCCAGCAGCTTAGATGGGCATGGCTCCTATAATTCACCCCTCCACTTT. Amino acids: CASSLDGHGSYNSPLHF. Filled out from reference TRBV13 and TRBJ1-6, the complete variable domain reads AAGVIQSPRHLIKEKRETATLKCYPIPRHDTVYWYQQGPGQDPQFLISFYEKMQSDKGSIPDRFSAQQFSDYHSELNMSSLELGDSALYFCASSLDGHGSYNSPLHFGNGTRLTVT.

With respect to this clonotype: A junction end diverges from the germline sequence, so it may reflect a read error. This rearrangement joins TRBV6-2 or TRBV6-3 to TRBJ2-7, with a possible D match to TRBD2 (5 bases). In germline, CDR1 is MNHEY, CDR2 SVGEGT. The CDR3 length is 16 residues. CDR3 sequence reads: CASSYFPRLSSYEQYF. CDR3 in DNA: TGTGCCAGTAGTTACTTCCCGAGACTAAGCTCCTACGAGCAGTACTTC.

In regard to this clonotype: A much bigger clone sits one base away, suggesting this may be a read error. The chain combines TRBV6-5 with TRBJ2-7, with D perhaps TRBD2 (5 bases). CDR1 is MNHEY, CDR2 SVGAGI, per germline. This CDR3 is 13 amino acids long. The CDR3: CASSHSSGYEQYF. CDR3 coding DNA: TGTGCCAGCAGTCACTCGAGCGGCTACGAGCAGTACTTC.

Details on this clonotype: A single base separates this from a much larger clone, so it may be a read error. This chain links TRBV28 with TRBJ2-7; no clear D gene. Germline V CDR1 and CDR2: MDHEN, SYDVKM. The length of the CDR3 is 14 residues. The CDR3 loop reads CASSHVLRAYGQYF. CDR3 DNA: TGTGCCAGCTCCCATGTACTACGGGCCTACGGGCAGTACTTC.

Notes on this clonotype: One base away lies a much larger clone, so this may be a sequencing read error. This chain uses TRBV12-3 or TRBV12-4 with TRBJ1-2, with D unresolved. The CDR3 has 14 residues. V shed 3 bases and J shed 2 bases, with 10 bases lying between them. The chain's CDR3 is CASSFARANYGYTF. In nucleotides, the CDR3 is TGTGCCAGCAGTTTTGCGAGAGCCAACTATGGCTACACCTTC.

This chain connects TRBV20-1 to TRBJ2-6; TRBD1 matches 9 bases. CDR1 and CDR2 (germline): DFQATT, SNEGSKA (reference sequence). This CDR3 has 16 amino acids. Trimming cost V 6 bases and J 2 bases; bases outside gene matches: 8. The CDR3 here is CSAQQGALAGANVLTF. Here the CDR3 DNA reads TGCAGTGCACAACAGGGGGCTCTAGCTGGGGCCAACGTCCTGACTTTC.

This clonotype was counted ten times or more. This chain connects TRBV14 to TRBJ2-5; TRBD2 might be the D (6 bases). Trimming took 9 bases from V and 2 from J, leaving 13 bases between them. CDR3 size: 13 residues. Germline CDR1 and CDR2: SGHDN and FVKESK. The CDR3 nucleotides read TGTGCCAGTCAGGTGGACTATCAAGAGACCCAGTACTTC. Translating it yields CASQVDYQETQYF.

This clonotype was recorded at least ten times. V is TRBV11-3 and J is TRBJ2-2; 7 nucleotides match TRBD1. Germline V gene lookup returns CDR1 SGHNT and CDR2 YENEEA. CDR3 length: 15 residues. V lost 5 bases, J lost 0 bases, and 3 bases stayed unmatched. The CDR3 coding sequence is TGTGCCAGCAGCGCACAGGGGACGAACACCGGGGAGCTGTTTTTT. This codes for CASSAQGTNTGELFF. Based on the CDR3 plus reference TRBV11-3 and TRBJ2-2, the full variable domain is EAGVVQSPRYKIIEKKQPVAFWCNPISGHNTLYWYLQNLGQGPELLIRYENEEAVDDSQLPKDRFSAERLKGVDSTLKIQPAELGDSAVYLCASSAQGTNTGELFFGEGSRLTVL.

As regards this clonotype: No conserved phenylalanine or tryptophan ends this CDR3, so it is likely a read error. The rearrangement links TRBV6-2 or TRBV6-3 to TRBJ1-5; D remains unclear. Germline V gene sequence: CDR1 MNHEY, CDR2 SVGEGT. This CDR3 region has 14 residues. The CDR3 is CTSSYSRVDQPQHS. The DNA of the CDR3 is TGTACCAGCAGTTACTCTAGGGTAGATCAGCCCCAGCATTCT.

This clonotype was counted only a few times. The germline gene is not matched at one end of the junction; a read error may be the cause. The rearrangement uses TRBV6-1 and TRBJ1-5; 7 nucleotides agree with TRBD1. The CDR3 consists of 17 residues. The germline V gene encodes CDR1 MNHNS and CDR2 SASEGT. The CDR3 region has the DNA TGTGCCAGCAGTGAGACGTTCTTGGGGACAGTCAATCAGTCCCAGCATTTT. Translating it yields CASSETFLGTVNQSQHF.

Comment on this clonotype: A much larger clone differs by one base, so this may be a read error. The CDR3 is CASGLVDNEQFF. CDR3 in DNA: TGTGCTAGTGGTTTGGTAGACAATGAGCAGTTCTTC. The V and J genes are TRBV12-5 and TRBJ2-1, with D unclear. The V gene's germline CDR1 is LGHNT and CDR2 FRNRAP. This CDR3 comprises 12 residues. V was clipped by 0 bases and J by 5 bases, with 2 bases between them. Together with reference TRBV12-5 and TRBJ2-1, the CDR3 gives the full variable domain: DARVTQTPRHKVTEMGQEVTMRCQPILGHNTVFWYRQTMMQGLELLAYFRNRAPLDDSGMPKDRFSAEMPDATLATLKIQPSEPRDSAVYFCASGLVDNEQFFGPGTRLTVL.

Comments on this clonotype: The conserved phenylalanine or tryptophan is not found at the CDR3 terminus, so this likely reflects a read error. The chain carries TRBV10-1 and TRBJ2-2; TRBD2 agrees at 11 bases. The CDR3 has 15 amino acids. After removal of 6 bases from V and 6 bases from J, the junction contained 6 bases not matched to a gene. Germline V lookup: CDR1 WNHNN, CDR2 SYGVQD (reference sequence). CDR3 DNA sequence: TGCGCCAGCAGCCCACTAGCGGGAGTCCCCGGGGAGCTGTTTTAT. It translates to CASSPLAGVPGELFY.

Concerning this clonotype: Mismatch with germline at one junction end may stem from a read error. The CDR3 nucleotides read TGTGCCAGCAGTGAATGTCCCAGCAATAACTCACCCCTCCACTTT. It is translated as CASSECPSNNSPLHF. The chain has TRBV6-1 and TRBJ1-6; D is unclear. The CDR3 has 15 amino acids. The germline V gene encodes CDR1 MNHNS and CDR2 SASEGT.

This chain uses TRBV5-1 with TRBJ1-2; TRBD1 is a possible D gene (5 bases). V lost 4 bases, J lost 8 bases, and 18 bases lay in between. Germline V gene lookup returns CDR1 SGHRS and CDR2 YFSETQ. The CDR3 runs to 14 residues. CDR3 nucleotides: TGCGCCAGCAGCCCCCGATTAAGGAGGGACGGCTACACCTTC. Its translation: CASSPRLRRDGYTF.

The sample holds a few counts of this clonotype. The chain has TRBV2 and TRBJ2-7; no definite D call. CDR1 and CDR2 (germline): SNHLY, FYNNEI. Between the trimmed V and J ends, which lost 2 bases and 13 bases, there was a span of 12 bases. The length of the CDR3 is 11 residues. CDR3 nucleotide sequence: TGTGCCAGCAGTGAAACCTTGGACGAATACTTC. Translated, it gives CASSETLDEYF.

Comments on this clonotype: A much more abundant neighbour one base away suggests this may be a read error. Lacking the conserved final phenylalanine or tryptophan, this CDR3 likely reflects a read error. The V gene is TRBV6-1, the J gene TRBJ2-3; TRBD1 is a possible D gene (6 bases). The CDR3 length is 17 residues. V was cut by 3 bases and J by 1 base, with 17 bases left in between. In germline, CDR1 is MNHNS, CDR2 SASEGT. DNA of the CDR3: TGTGCCAGCAGTGAGCCCCACAGGGTTCGGGGCACAGATACGCAGTATCTT. Translated: CASSEPHRVRGTDTQYL.

For this clonotype: A read error may be the cause here, since a much bigger clone is one base away. The chain combines TRBV12-3 or TRBV12-4 with TRBJ2-3; the D is unclear. The ends were cut back, 4 bases at V and 3 bases at J, with 11 bases in the middle. The CDR3 contains 14 residues. The CDR3 sequence is CASSSNKLTDTQYF. CDR3 sequence (DNA): TGTGCCAGCAGTTCGAACAAGTTAACAGATACGCAGTATTTT.